The T cell receptor (beta chain) under discussion was sequenced for a study of beta chain features in type 1 diabetes (dated 2018 in TCRdb). About the study as a whole: Mean age, gender distribution, total cell number and subset yield were not different between patients and healthy donors. Across all samples, roughly 110,000,000 sorted cells were examined, and cell number per subset correlated strongly with RNA yield. The study compared the TCRB repertoires of sorted circulating CD4+ T cell subsets in recently diagnosed type 1 diabetes patients with those in matched healthy donors. Regulatory and stem cell-like memory subsets were obtained from only 8 patients and about 8 healthy donors, while naive and central memory subsets were obtained from all 30 or so donors.

The entire amount of isolated RNA was reverse transcribed using the High Capacity cDNA Reverse Transcription Kit, so the sequenced TCRB transcripts were expressed ones. Naive, central memory and regulatory T cell samples underwent deep immunoSEQ sequencing, averaging roughly 3.3 million total reads per sample. After sorted cells were lysed in RLT buffer, RNA was extracted with DNase-treated RNeasy Micro or Mini kits, with the choice depending on cell number. Each cell subset was processed on its own to prevent cross-contamination, while patient and healthy donor samples were processed together. The immunoSEQ multiplex PCR was used to amplify TCRB sequences from cDNA, yielding 87-bp fragments that span the CDR3 region. Amplicons were sequenced on the Illumina HiSeq platform. The study's processing was this. PCR bias was computationally corrected using synthetic template baselines, reads within Hamming distance 2 were collapsed, and singletons that could not be merged were discarded. Reads were aligned against IMGT to assign V, D and J genes, CDR3 length and insertions or deletions at six rearrangement sites. Clonotype counts were normalized to sorted cell number within each subset before computing true diversity and Gini coefficients with the tcR R package. The overlap coefficient, calculated on TCRB nucleotide sequences, was used to measure repertoire sharing. As a proxy for the pre-selection repertoire, out-of-frame TCRB sequences from naive cells were analyzed. TCRdb holds this immuneACCESS table with in-frame rearrangements only. Some clones are missing; in checked studies, unresolved V genes explain under half, and the rest has no known cause. V, J and clone size are taken as reported in that table, and D and trimming were inferred from the DNA itself. This sample comprises about 650,000 clones, 9.5% to 15% of them detected only once. The ten largest clonotypes hold more than 0.09% of the sample.

This clone came up a few times. The target of this receptor is not known. No qualities accompany the bases; no much larger clone lies one base away. Study-wide conclusions, independent of this receptor: Naive, central memory and regulatory TCRB repertoires appeared to be more similar among patients than among healthy donors. At VDJ recombination sites, type 1 diabetes patients had fewer insertions and more deleted nucleotides, which implies abnormalities in thymic rearrangement. Type 1 diabetes patients showed a moderate but significant shortening of TCRB CDR3 length in all four CD4+ subsets. PCR might favor shorter templates, but patient and control samples were amplified and corrected together, so any skew would affect both groups equally. Because small numbers of individuals were included in the HLA sub-analyses, any influence of HLA type on TCRB rearrangement was left unresolved. Because cDNA was sequenced instead of genomic DNA, highly expressing activated cells could be over-represented, though the groups showed no difference in activation or CD3 levels.

The CDR3 starts with the cysteine, ends with the phenylalanine, and has 16 residues. Kept here is only the CDR3 DNA, which spans 48 bases and is read in frame from base 1. Reading the germline V gene gives CDR1 SGHAT and CDR2 FQNNGV. V loses 1 base at its end and J loses 1 base; junction bases beyond the gene matches: 3. Each donor gave one peripheral blood draw, roughly 110 mL on average, collected into heparinised tubes. A BD FACSAria II was used to sort naive, central memory, regulatory and stem cell-like memory CD4+ T cells with a panel that included CD45RO, CCR7, CD25, CD127, CD95 and CD27. Purity was above 98% for every sorted population. Right away, PBMCs were isolated by Lymphoprep density gradient centrifugation and were stained directly, with no culture step. To minimize batch effects, samples were stained and sorted in pairs, one healthy donor with one patient per experiment.

This clonotype was obtained from a man aged 30 to 45 with type 1 diabetes. Sample: naive CD4+ T cells from blood. The sample's cell subset or site label is to be understood as: true naive CD4+ T cells. The receptor chain draws on TRBV11-2 and TRBJ1-1, and TRBD1 matches 10 of the central bases. The sequenced DNA: TGTGCCAGCAGCTTAGGGACAGGGGGGCCGAACACTGAAGCTTTCTTT. Its translation is CASSLGTGGPNTEAFF.